Below are 30 T cell receptor beta chains sequenced from a single sample in a study of blood T cells in healthy people across ages. A second roughly 6 to 12 cycle PCR used barcoded and J-beta primers. Each CDR3 protein gets one entry after TCRdb re-called the 5' RACE reads with MiXCR. This sample has fewer than 900,000 distinct CDR3 sequences, with roughly 41% found just once. Sequenced: blood. These receptors were obtained from a woman aged 55-75 years in good health.

Regarding this clonotype: A much larger clone differs by one base, so this may be a read error. The chain employs TRBV13 and TRBJ2-1, with 11 bases fitting TRBD2. Per germline, CDR1 PRHDT and CDR2 FYEKMQ (reference sequence). The V and J ends lost 1 base and 4 bases, in that order; junction bases with no gene match: 3. The CDR3 is made up of 16 amino acids. CDR3 region: CASSLASGRLYNEQFF. CDR3 coding DNA: TGTGCCAGCAGCTTAGCTAGCGGGAGGTTATACAATGAGCAGTTCTTC.

The V gene is TRBV25-1, the J gene TRBJ1-1, with no clear D. The CDR3 consists of 15 residues. Deletions cut 2 bases from V and 0 bases from J, with 10 bases between. Per the germline V gene, CDR1 is MGHDK and CDR2 is SYGVNS. CDR3 in DNA: TGTGCCAGCAGTGAAGGTGGTATCCTGAACACTGAAGCTTTCTTT. Amino acids: CASSEGGILNTEAFF.

V usage is TRBV9 and J usage is TRBJ1-5, with TRBD1 identical over 8 bases. This CDR3 has 14 residues. From germline, CDR1 is SGDLS and CDR2 YYNGEE. Unmatched junction bases numbered 3, after V lost 7 bases and J lost 0 bases. CDR3 sequence: CASQGADSNQPQHF. The DNA of the CDR3 is TGTGCCAGCCAGGGGGCCGATAGCAATCAGCCCCAGCATTTT. Drawing the rest from reference TRBV9 and TRBJ1-5, the complete variable domain is DSGVTQTPKHLITATGQRVTLRCSPRSGDLSVYWYQQSLDQGLQFLIQYYNGEERAKGNILERFSAQQFPDLHSELNLSSLELGDSALYFCASQGADSNQPQHFGDGTRLSIL.

The V gene is TRBV4-3, the J gene TRBJ2-5; D is uncertain. The CDR3 covers 14 residues. Germline V gives CDR1 LGHNA, CDR2 YSLEER. V lost 0 bases and J 5 bases, leaving 10 bases between the germline ends. The CDR3 DNA is TGCGCCAGCAGCCAAGAATCCCTAGACGAGACCCAGTACTTC. This gives the protein CASSQESLDETQYF.

The chain joins TRBV27 to TRBJ2-7; 7 nucleotides align to TRBD1. J was trimmed by 3 bases and V by 6 bases; bases with no gene match: 8. CDR3 length: 14 amino acids. Germline CDR1 is MNHEY and CDR2 is SMNVEV (reference sequence). The CDR3 loop reads CASRSRQGLYEQYF. The CDR3 region has the DNA TGTGCCAGCAGGAGCCGACAGGGCCTCTACGAGCAGTACTTC.

This clonotype was found a few times. The chain combines TRBV5-1 with TRBJ2-1, with a weak D call TRBD2 (6 bases). The CDR3 totals 14 residues. Germline assignment: CDR1 SGHRS and CDR2 YFSETQ. V lost 6 bases to trimming and J lost 8 bases, with 18 bases between them. The CDR3, as DNA: TGCGCCAGCAAAGCTGGGAGGCAGGGCGATGAGCAGTTCTTC. Its translation: CASKAGRQGDEQFF.

This chain connects TRBV18 to TRBJ2-7; D perhaps matches TRBD2 (6 bases). The length of the CDR3 is 13 residues. Trimming took off 0 bases at V and 6 bases at J, with 9 bases between the two ends. Germline lookup yields CDR1 KGHSH and CDR2 LQKENI. CDR3 DNA: TGTGCCAGCTCACCACCGTTCGGGGGCGAGCAGTACTTC. This sequence encodes CASSPPFGGEQYF. The entire variable domain, with the rest obtained from reference TRBV18 and TRBJ2-7, is as follows: NAGVMQNPRHLVRRRGQEARLRCSPMKGHSHVYWYRQLPEEGLKFMVYLQKENIIDESGMPKERFSAEFPKEGPSILRIQQVVRGDSAAYFCASSPPFGGEQYFGPGTRLTVT.

This clonotype has just a few counts. The chain couples TRBV5-1 to TRBJ2-1, with D possibly matching TRBD1 (5 bases). Deletions cut 0 bases from V and 1 base from J, with 8 bases between. This CDR3 is built from 15 residues. CDR1 is SGHRS and CDR2 is YFSETQ in the germline V gene. CDR3 protein: CASSLARTSYNEQFF. CDR3 nucleotide sequence: TGCGCCAGCAGCTTGGCTCGGACATCCTACAATGAGCAGTTCTTC.

As for this clonotype: A much more abundant neighbour one base away suggests this may be a read error. This chain connects TRBV29-1 to TRBJ2-2, with 11 bases aligning to TRBD2. The CDR3 totals 16 residues. CDR1 SQVTM and CDR2 ANQGSEA come from the germline V gene. CDR3 residues: CGVDSGLAANTGELFF. The CDR3 DNA is TGCGGCGTCGACTCGGGACTAGCGGCGAACACCGGGGAGCTGTTTTTT.

The chain links TRBV24-1 to TRBJ2-1; D is unclear. CDR3 length: 14 residues. V was shortened by 0 bases and J by 7 bases, with 9 bases between the two germline ends. From germline, CDR1 is KGHDR and CDR2 SFDVKD. The CDR3 nucleotides read TGTGCCACCAGTGATTTGAGAACCTCGAATGAGCAGTTCTTC. It yields the protein CATSDLRTSNEQFF.

The rearrangement joins TRBV11-1 to TRBJ1-2; D uncertain. The V gene's germline CDR1 is SGHAT and CDR2 FQDESV (reference sequence). The V and J ends lost 4 bases and 5 bases respectively, with 11 bases between them. This CDR3 spans 13 amino acids. The CDR3 here is CASSSVGKYGYTF. In nucleotides, the CDR3 is TGTGCCAGCAGCTCAGTCGGGAAATATGGCTACACCTTC.

This clonotype was counted a few times. The chain uses TRBV11-3 and TRBJ2-1; D unresolved. Germline-derived CDR1 and CDR2 are SGHNT and YENEEA. The CDR3 has 15 amino acids. The ends were cut back, 4 bases at V and 2 bases at J, with 12 bases in the middle. The CDR3 protein is CASSSLSYPYNEQFF. The CDR3 DNA reads as TGTGCCAGCAGCTCGCTTTCCTACCCCTACAATGAGCAGTTCTTC.

This chain joins TRBV6-2 or TRBV6-3 and TRBJ2-3; 8 nucleotides agree with TRBD2. The V and J ends lost 4 bases and 4 bases, in that order; junction bases with no gene match: 10. Germline CDR1 MNHEY, CDR2 SVGEGT. The CDR3 spans 16 residues. This CDR3 reads CASSLKRAGVSDTQYF. The CDR3 DNA reads TGTGCCAGCAGTTTAAAGCGAGCGGGAGTATCAGATACGCAGTATTTT.

The genes are TRBV5-1 and TRBJ1-5; D is perhaps TRBD1 (6 bases). Germline V CDR1 and CDR2: SGHRS, YFSETQ. Trimming pared 3 bases from V and 10 bases from J, leaving 20 bases between. The CDR3 covers 15 residues. CDR3 protein: CASSSGRGGLEPQHF. The CDR3 DNA is TGCGCCAGCAGCTCGGGGCGGGGGGGGCTTGAACCCCAGCATTTT.

The rearrangement links TRBV14 to TRBJ2-7; possibly TRBD1 for D (6 bases). V was cut by 1 base and J by 5 bases, with 9 bases left in between. The germline CDR1 and CDR2 sequences are SGHDN and FVKESK. The CDR3 spans 13 residues. CDR3 protein: CASSQGGRHEQYF. DNA for the CDR3: TGTGCCAGCAGCCAAGGGGGGCGACACGAGCAGTACTTC.

In regard to this clonotype: Given a much more abundant clone one base away, this may be a read error. The chain combines TRBV2 with TRBJ2-3, with 7 bases matching TRBD1. The CDR3 covers 14 residues. Germline CDR1 reads SNHLY; CDR2 reads FYNNEI. The CDR3 sequence is CAGSAGTAYDTQYF. In DNA form, the CDR3 reads TGTGCCGGCAGTGCCGGGACAGCCTACGATACGCAGTATTTT.

There are many counts of this clonotype. The chain has TRBV15 and TRBJ2-1; 7 bases are shared with TRBD2. Germline V CDR1 and CDR2: LNHNV, YYDKDF (reference sequence). J gave up 6 bases and V 1 base, and 9 bases lay outside the gene matches. The CDR3 runs 16 residues. DNA for the CDR3: TGTGCCACCAGCAGAGCAAGGGCGGGAGCGCCCAATGAGCAGTTCTTC. It translates to CATSRARAGAPNEQFF.

This clonotype was observed a handful of times. The genes are TRBV19 and TRBJ2-1; 14 bases agree with TRBD2. V trimming: 5 bases; J trimming: 7 bases; junction bases outside the gene matches: 7. The length of the CDR3 is 16 residues. Germline CDR1 reads LNHDA; CDR2 reads SQIVND (reference sequence). The CDR3 region is CASSLPGTSGGNEQFF. CDR3 DNA sequence: TGTGCCAGTAGTCTCCCCGGGACTAGCGGGGGAAATGAGCAGTTCTTC.

This clonotype was counted ten times or more. The chain links TRBV14 to TRBJ2-7; unclear D gene. The V gene's germline CDR1 is SGHDN and CDR2 FVKESK. Trimming stripped 2 bases from V and 1 base from J, with 12 bases between. The CDR3 loop spans 15 amino acids. The CDR3 DNA sequence: TGTGCCAGCAGCCAAAGTCAGCACTATTCCTACGAGCAGTACTTC. As protein: CASSQSQHYSYEQYF. The variable domain in full, with the rest retrieved from reference TRBV14 and TRBJ2-7, is EAGVTQFPSHSVIEKGQTVTLRCDPISGHDNLYWYRRVMGKEIKFLLHFVKESKQDESGMPNNRFLAERTGGTYSTLKVQPAELEDSGVYFCASSQSQHYSYEQYFGPGTRLTVT.

The chain is built from TRBV9 and TRBJ1-1; TRBD1 is a possible D gene (5 bases). Germline CDR1 reads SGDLS; CDR2 reads YYNGEE. This CDR3 has 16 residues. V lost 1 base, J lost 3 bases, and 16 bases lay in between. CDR3 amino acids: CASSVSLTRADTEAFF. The DNA for the CDR3 is TGTGCCAGCAGCGTATCCCTGACCAGGGCGGACACTGAAGCTTTCTTT. Full variable domain (rest looked up from reference TRBV9 and TRBJ1-1): DSGVTQTPKHLITATGQRVTLRCSPRSGDLSVYWYQQSLDQGLQFLIQYYNGEERAKGNILERFSAQQFPDLHSELNLSSLELGDSALYFCASSVSLTRADTEAFFGQGTRLTVV.

In its sample, this clonotype was seen many times. J is TRBJ2-5 and V is TRBV28, with D perhaps matching TRBD2 (7 bases). Looked up from germline, CDR1 is MDHEN and CDR2 is SYDVKM. CDR3 length equals 14 residues. Trimming took off 10 bases at V and 1 base at J, with 16 bases between the two ends. The CDR3 DNA is TGTGCCACCCACGTGGGGGGGCTCCAAGAGACCCAGTACTTC. It translates to CATHVGGLQETQYF.

Here the CDR3 reads CASSEAPTDYGYTF. The CDR3 DNA sequence: TGTGCCAGCAGTGAAGCTCCGACCGACTATGGCTACACCTTC. The chain couples TRBV6-1 to TRBJ1-2; D uncertain. The germline V gene has CDR1 MNHNS and CDR2 SASEGT. V gave up 0 bases and J gave up 3 bases, with 8 bases separating them. This CDR3 has 14 residues.

The chain links TRBV27 to TRBJ1-4; D is unresolved. Trimming cost V 6 bases and J 8 bases, with 19 bases left between them. Germline loops: CDR1 MNHEY, CDR2 SMNVEV (reference sequence). The CDR3 has 15 amino acids. The CDR3 DNA follows: TGTGCCAGCAGCCCGAGGGTTTGGGTAGCGGAAAAACTGTTTTTT. Protein sequence: CASSPRVWVAEKLFF.

This clonotype was observed once. V gene TRBV7-2 combines with J gene TRBJ2-4, with D maybe TRBD2 (5 bases). With 3 bases removed from V and 7 bases from J, the gap between germline ends came to 16 bases. This CDR3 spans 15 amino acids. The germline gives CDR1 SGHTA, CDR2 FQGNSA. Written as DNA, the CDR3 is TGTGCCAGCAGCTTCGGCGTGACTTCGGGGAACATTCAGTACTTC. This encodes CASSFGVTSGNIQYF.

This clonotype was seen a few times. The chain has TRBV7-2 and TRBJ1-4; D gene uncertain. Looked up from germline, CDR1 is SGHTA and CDR2 is FQGNSA. Trimming cost V 1 base and J 6 bases, with 15 bases left between them. The CDR3 spans 16 residues. CDR3 coding DNA: TGTGCCAGCAGCTTAGAGGTGGCAGGTCTTTATGAAAAACTGTTTTTT. Translating gives CASSLEVAGLYEKLFF.

J is TRBJ2-7 and V is TRBV20-1; 8 nucleotides align to TRBD1. V lost 3 bases to trimming and J lost 5 bases; unmatched junction nucleotides: 12. Germline V lookup: CDR1 DFQATT, CDR2 SNEGSKA (reference sequence). The CDR3 sequence is 15 residues long. CDR3 residues: CSASANRGSLHEQYF. The CDR3 DNA sequence: TGCAGTGCTAGTGCAAACAGGGGGTCTTTACACGAGCAGTACTTC.

Remarks on this clonotype: Since a much larger clone is just one base distant, this may be a read error. V is TRBV20-1 and J is TRBJ2-7; 8 positions match TRBD1. Germline CDR1 and CDR2: DFQATT and SNEGSKA (reference sequence). The length of the CDR3 is 15 residues. The CDR3, as DNA: TGCAATGCTCCAGACCTGACAGGGGCTTCCTACGAGCAGTACTTC. It is translated as CNAPDLTGASYEQYF.

V gene TRBV20-1 combines with J gene TRBJ2-3; tentatively, D is TRBD2 (7 bases). Germline V gene lookup returns CDR1 DFQATT and CDR2 SNEGSKA (reference sequence). CDR3 length: 16 residues. The CDR3 DNA reads TGCAGCAGCGGTCGGGGGGCTAGGAAAAAAACAGATACGCAGTATTTT. Translating it yields CSSGRGARKKTDTQYF.

As for this clonotype: It is likely a read error, because the conserved phenylalanine at the end of the CDR3 is missing. The chain uses TRBV7-8 and TRBJ2-1, with a tentative D call TRBD2 (6 bases). Germline CDR1 reads SGHVS; CDR2 reads FQNEAQ. Trimming pared 1 base from V and 8 bases from J, leaving 15 bases between. CDR3 length: 15 residues. CDR3 protein: CASSLGPGWGDEQFC. The CDR3 nucleotides are TGTGCCAGCAGCTTAGGGCCCGGATGGGGGGATGAGCAGTTCTGT.

This clonotype was seen a handful of times. V and J are TRBV20-1 and TRBJ2-1; 9 nucleotides align to TRBD2. V was pared by 5 bases and J by 10 bases, with 12 bases of the junction left unmatched. Germline-derived CDR1 and CDR2 are DFQATT and SNEGSKA (reference sequence). The CDR3 runs to 14 residues. The CDR3 reads CSASRIAGVDEQFF. Written as DNA, the CDR3 is TGCAGTGCTTCCCGTATAGCGGGAGTAGACGAGCAGTTCTTC.